This T cell receptor beta chain was found in a study of regulatory T cells in long-lasting Graves disease. Described time point: newly diagnosed GD, antithyroid drugs for less than 3 months. TCR sequences were obtained from RNA taken from PBMCs. This clonotype has a count of ten or more. Library construction for TCR beta used iRepertoire HTBI primers and Arm-PCR of CDR3 regions. TCRdb reprocessed the multiplex PCR reads with MiXCR, giving one entry per CDR3 protein. Seen here are 500,000 or so distinct CDR3 sequences, 12% to 15% observed once, and the top ten hold approximately 15%. These data were also filed under a second study, of T cells in Graves' hyperthyroidism and ophthalmopathy.

The clonotype comes from a woman aged 45-65 years with Graves disease. The specimen was peripheral blood mononuclear cells (PBMCs), collected at new diagnosis, from a patient treated with antithyroid drugs.

CDR3 bases: TGTGCCAGCAGCTTAATGGGTTATCTTGAGGAAAAACTGTTTTTT. As protein: CASSLMGYLEEKLFF. The chain links TRBV11-2 to TRBJ1-4; no firm D call. V was pared by 2 bases and J by 8 bases, with 15 bases between. Germline values: CDR1 SGHAT, CDR2 FQNNGV. The CDR3 has 15 amino acids.